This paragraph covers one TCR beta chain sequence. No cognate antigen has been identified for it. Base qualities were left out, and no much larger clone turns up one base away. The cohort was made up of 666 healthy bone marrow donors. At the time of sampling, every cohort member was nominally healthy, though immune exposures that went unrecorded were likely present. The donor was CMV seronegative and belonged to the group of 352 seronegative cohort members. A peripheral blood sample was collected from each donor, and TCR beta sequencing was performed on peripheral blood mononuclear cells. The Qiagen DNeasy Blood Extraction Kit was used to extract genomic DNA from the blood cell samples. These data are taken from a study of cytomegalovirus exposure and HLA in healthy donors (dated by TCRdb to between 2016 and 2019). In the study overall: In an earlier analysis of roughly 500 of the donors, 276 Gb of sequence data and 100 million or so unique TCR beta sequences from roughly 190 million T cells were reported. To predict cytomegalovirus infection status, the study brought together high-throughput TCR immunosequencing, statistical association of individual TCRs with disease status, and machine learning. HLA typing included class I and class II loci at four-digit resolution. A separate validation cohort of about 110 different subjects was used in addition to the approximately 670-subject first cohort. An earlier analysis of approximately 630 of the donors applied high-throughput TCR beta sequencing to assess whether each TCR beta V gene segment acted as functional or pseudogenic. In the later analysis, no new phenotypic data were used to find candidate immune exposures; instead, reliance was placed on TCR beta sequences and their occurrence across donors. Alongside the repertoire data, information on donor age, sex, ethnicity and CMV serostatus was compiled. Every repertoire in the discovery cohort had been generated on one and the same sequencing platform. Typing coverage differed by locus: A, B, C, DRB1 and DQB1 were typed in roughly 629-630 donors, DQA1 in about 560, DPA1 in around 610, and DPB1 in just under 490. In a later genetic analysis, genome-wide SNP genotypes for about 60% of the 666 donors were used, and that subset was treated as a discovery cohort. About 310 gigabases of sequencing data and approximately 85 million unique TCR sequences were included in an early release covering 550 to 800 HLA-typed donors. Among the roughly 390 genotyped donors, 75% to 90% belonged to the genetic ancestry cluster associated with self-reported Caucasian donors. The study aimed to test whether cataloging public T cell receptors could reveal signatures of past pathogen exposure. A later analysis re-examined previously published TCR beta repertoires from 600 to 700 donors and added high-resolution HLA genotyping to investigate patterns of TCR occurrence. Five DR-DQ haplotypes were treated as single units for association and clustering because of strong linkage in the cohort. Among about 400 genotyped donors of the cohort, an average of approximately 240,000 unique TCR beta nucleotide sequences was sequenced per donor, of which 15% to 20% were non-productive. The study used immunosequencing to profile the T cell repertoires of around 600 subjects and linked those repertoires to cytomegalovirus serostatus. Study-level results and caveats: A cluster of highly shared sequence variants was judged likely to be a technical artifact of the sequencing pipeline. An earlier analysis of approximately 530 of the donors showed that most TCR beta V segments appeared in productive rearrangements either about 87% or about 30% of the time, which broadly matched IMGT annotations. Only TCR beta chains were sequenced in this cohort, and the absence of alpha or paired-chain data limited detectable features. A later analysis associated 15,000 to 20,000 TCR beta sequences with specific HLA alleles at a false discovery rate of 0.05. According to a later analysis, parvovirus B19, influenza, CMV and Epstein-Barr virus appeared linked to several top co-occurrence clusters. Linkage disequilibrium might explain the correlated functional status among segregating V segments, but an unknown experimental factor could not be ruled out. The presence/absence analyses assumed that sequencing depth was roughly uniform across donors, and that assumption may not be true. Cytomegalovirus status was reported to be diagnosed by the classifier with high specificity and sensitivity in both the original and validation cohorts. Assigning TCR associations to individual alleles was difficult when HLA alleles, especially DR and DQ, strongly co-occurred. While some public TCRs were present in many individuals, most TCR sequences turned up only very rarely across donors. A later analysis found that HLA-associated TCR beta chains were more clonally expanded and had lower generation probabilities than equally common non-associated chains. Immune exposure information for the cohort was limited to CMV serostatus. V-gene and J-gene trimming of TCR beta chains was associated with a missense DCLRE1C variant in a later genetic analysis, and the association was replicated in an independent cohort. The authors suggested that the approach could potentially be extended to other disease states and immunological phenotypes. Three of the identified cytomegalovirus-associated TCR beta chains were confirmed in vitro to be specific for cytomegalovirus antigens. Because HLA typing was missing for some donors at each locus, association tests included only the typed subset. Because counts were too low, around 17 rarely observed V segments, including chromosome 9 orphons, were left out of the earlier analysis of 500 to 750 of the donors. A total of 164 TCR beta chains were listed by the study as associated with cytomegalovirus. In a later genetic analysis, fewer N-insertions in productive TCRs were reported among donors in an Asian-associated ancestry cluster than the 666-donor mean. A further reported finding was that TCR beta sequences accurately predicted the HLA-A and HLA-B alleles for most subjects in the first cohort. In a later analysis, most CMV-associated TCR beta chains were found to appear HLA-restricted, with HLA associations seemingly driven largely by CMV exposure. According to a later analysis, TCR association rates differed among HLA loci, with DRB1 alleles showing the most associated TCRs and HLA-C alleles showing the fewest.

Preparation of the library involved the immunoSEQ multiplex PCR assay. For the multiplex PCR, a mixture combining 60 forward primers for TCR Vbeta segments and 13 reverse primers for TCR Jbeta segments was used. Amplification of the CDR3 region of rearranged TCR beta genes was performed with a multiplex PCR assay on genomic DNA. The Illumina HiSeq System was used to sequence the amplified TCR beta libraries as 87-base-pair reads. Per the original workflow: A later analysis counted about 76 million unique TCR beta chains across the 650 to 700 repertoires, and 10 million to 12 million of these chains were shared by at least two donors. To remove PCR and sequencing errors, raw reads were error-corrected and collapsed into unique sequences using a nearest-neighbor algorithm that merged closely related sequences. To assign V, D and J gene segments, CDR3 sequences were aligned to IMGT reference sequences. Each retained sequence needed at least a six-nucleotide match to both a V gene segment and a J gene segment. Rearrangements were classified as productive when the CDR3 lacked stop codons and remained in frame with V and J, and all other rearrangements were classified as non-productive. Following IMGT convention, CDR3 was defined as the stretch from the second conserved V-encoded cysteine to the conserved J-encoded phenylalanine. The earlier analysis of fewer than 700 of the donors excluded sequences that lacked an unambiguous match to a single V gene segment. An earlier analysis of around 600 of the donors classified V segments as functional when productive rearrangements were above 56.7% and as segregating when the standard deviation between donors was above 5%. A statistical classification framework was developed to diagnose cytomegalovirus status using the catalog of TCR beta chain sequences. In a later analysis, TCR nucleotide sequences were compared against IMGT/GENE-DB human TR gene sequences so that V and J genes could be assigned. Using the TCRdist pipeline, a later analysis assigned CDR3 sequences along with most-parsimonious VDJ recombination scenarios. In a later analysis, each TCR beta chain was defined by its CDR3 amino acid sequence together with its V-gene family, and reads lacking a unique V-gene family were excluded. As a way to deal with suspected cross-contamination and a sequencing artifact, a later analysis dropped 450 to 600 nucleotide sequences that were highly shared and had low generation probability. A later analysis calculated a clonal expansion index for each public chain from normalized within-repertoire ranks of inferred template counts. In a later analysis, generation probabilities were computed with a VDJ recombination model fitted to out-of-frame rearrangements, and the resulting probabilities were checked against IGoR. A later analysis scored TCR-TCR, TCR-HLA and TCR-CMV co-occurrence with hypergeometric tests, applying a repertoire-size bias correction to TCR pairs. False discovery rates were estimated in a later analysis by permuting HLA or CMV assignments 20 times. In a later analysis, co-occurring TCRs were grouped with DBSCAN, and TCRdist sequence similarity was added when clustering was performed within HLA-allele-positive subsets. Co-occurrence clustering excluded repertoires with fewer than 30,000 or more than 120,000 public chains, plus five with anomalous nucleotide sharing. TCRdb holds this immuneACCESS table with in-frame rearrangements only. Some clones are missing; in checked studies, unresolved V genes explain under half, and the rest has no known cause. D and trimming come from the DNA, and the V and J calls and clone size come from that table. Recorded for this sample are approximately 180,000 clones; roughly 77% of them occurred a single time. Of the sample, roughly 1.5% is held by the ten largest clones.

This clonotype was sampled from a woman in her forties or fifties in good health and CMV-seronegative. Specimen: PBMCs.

The CDR3 reads CASSPPRGTGELFF. The nucleotides are TGTGCCAGCTCACCACCTCGGGGCACCGGGGAGCTGTTTTTT. Recombination connected TRBV18 to TRBJ2-2, with a weak D call of TRBD2 (5 bases match). CDR1 and CDR2 (KGHSH, LQKENI) derive from the germline V gene. The CDR3 measures 14 amino acids from cysteine to phenylalanine. Only the CDR3 region is kept as DNA, spanning 42 bases read in frame from base 1. Deletion took 0 bases off V and 4 bases off J, with a span of 6 bases between the germline ends.